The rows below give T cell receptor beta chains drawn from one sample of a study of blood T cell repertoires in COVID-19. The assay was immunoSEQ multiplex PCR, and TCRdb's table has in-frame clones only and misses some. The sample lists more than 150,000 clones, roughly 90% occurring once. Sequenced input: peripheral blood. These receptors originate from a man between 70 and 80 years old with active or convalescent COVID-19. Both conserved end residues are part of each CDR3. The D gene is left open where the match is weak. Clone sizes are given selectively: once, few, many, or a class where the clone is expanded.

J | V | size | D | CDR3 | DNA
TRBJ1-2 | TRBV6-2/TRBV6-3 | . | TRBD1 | CASSVGGQPNYGYTF | TGTGCCAGCAGCGTTGGGGGACAGCCTAACTATGGCTACACCTTC
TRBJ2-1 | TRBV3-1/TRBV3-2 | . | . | CASSPIPGNEQFF | TGTGCCAGCAGCCCGATCCCGGGTAATGAGCAGTTCTTC
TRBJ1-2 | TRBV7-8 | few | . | CASSSPVLGYYGYTF | TGTGCCAGCAGCTCCCCGGTGTTGGGCTACTATGGCTACACCTTC
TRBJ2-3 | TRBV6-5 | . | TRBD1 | CASSSSGTGRPDTQYF | TGTGCCAGCAGTTCGTCCGGGACAGGGAGACCAGATACGCAGTATTTT
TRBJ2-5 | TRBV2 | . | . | CASSEALRGMGETQYF | TGTGCCAGCAGTGAAGCGCTTCGGGGGATGGGTGAGACCCAGTACTTC
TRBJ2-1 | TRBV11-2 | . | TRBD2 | CASSLEGGSRTRAYNEQFF | TGTGCCAGCAGCTTAGAGGGGGGGTCTCGGACTAGGGCCTACAATGAGCAGTTCTTC
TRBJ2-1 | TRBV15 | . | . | CATSRGGPYNEQFF | TGTGCCACCAGCAGAGGGGGGCCCTACAATGAGCAGTTCTTC
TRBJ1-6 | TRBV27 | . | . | CASSLSSPLYNSPLHF | TGTGCCAGCAGTTTATCATCCCCCCTCTATAATTCACCCCTCCACTTT
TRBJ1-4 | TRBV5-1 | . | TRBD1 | CASSRGQGPYEKLFF | TGCGCCAGCAGCCGAGGACAGGGTCCTTATGAAAAACTGTTTTTT
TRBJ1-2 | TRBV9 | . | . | CASSGFPQNYGYTF | TGTGCCAGCAGCGGGTTTCCCCAGAACTATGGCTACACCTTC
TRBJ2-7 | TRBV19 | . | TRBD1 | CASSDRGRGEQYF | TGTGCCAGTAGTGACAGGGGGCGCGGCGAGCAGTACTTC
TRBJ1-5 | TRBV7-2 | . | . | CASSDGRTGIWQPQHF | TGTGCCAGCAGCGACGGAAGGACGGGAATTTGGCAGCCCCAGCATTTT
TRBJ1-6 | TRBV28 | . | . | CASSVDNPYNSPLHF | TGTGCCAGCAGTGTCGACAATCCCTATAATTCACCCCTCCACTTT
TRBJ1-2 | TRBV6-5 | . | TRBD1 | CASSYLDREGGYTF | TGTGCCAGCAGTTACCTCGACAGGGAAGGAGGCTACACCTTC
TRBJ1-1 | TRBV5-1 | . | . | CASSRGENQAFF | TGCGCCAGCAGCCGTGGGGAGAACCAAGCTTTCTTT
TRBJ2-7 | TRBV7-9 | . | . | CASSLGATYEQYF | TGTGCCAGCAGCTTGGGGGCGACCTACGAGCAGTACTTC
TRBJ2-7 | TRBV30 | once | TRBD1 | CAWSTGQGHEQYF | TGTGCCTGGAGTACCGGACAGGGCCACGAGCAGTACTTC
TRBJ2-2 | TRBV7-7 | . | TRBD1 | CASSLTGVTGELFF | TGTGCTAGCAGCCTTACAGGGGTCACCGGGGAGCTGTTTTTT